These 30 T cell receptor beta chains share one sample of origin, sequenced in a study of blood T cell repertoires in COVID-19. This table comes from immunoSEQ multiplex PCR, and its TCRdb copy is limited to in-frame clones, with some not included. This sample has roughly 76,000 clones, with under 85% found just once. Sequenced sample: peripheral blood. All receptors come from a man between 70 and 80 years old with acute or convalescent COVID-19.

J is TRBJ1-2 and V is TRBV9; 7 bases align to TRBD1. The CDR3 is made up of 15 amino acids. Germline V gene lookup returns CDR1 SGDLS and CDR2 YYNGEE. Unmatched junction bases numbered 10, after V lost 4 bases and J lost 4 bases. The CDR3 sequence: CASSSQGTYTYGYTF. Written as DNA, the CDR3 is TGTGCCAGCAGCTCACAGGGGACATATACCTATGGCTACACCTTC.

The chain links TRBV6-5 to TRBJ2-5, with 11 bases lining up with TRBD1. Germline assignment: CDR1 MNHEY and CDR2 SVGAGI. The length of the CDR3 is 15 residues. The V segment lost 6 bases and the J segment 5 bases; nucleotides outside the gene matches: 8. CDR3 bases: TGTGCCAGCAGCCAGGGACAGGGGGTAGGGGAGACCCAGTACTTC. Translated: CASSQGQGVGETQYF.

The rearrangement links TRBV14 to TRBJ1-4; perhaps TRBD1 as D (6 bases). CDR3 length equals 16 residues. Germline CDR1 SGHDN, CDR2 FVKESK. Trimming removed 1 base at V and 6 bases at J, with 15 bases between. This CDR3 reads CASSQATRGWYEKLFF. CDR3 in DNA: TGTGCCAGCAGCCAAGCCACCAGGGGTTGGTATGAAAAACTGTTTTTT.

The genes are TRBV11-2 and TRBJ1-5, with D maybe TRBD1 (5 bases). Per the germline V gene, CDR1 is SGHAT and CDR2 is FQNNGV. This CDR3 has 13 residues. Deletions cut 3 bases from V and 11 bases from J, with 14 bases between. The CDR3 reads CASSLGKGRAQHF. For the CDR3, the DNA is TGTGCCAGCAGCTTGGGGAAGGGGCGAGCCCAGCATTTT.

V gene TRBV5-1 combines with J gene TRBJ2-7; 8 bases are a match to TRBD2. V lost 4 bases and J lost 5; bases outside the gene matches: 8. This CDR3 has 14 residues. CDR1 SGHRS and CDR2 YFSETQ come from the germline V gene. The CDR3 reads CASSPGGPSDEQYF. CDR3 nucleotide sequence: TGCGCCAGCAGCCCGGGAGGGCCTAGTGACGAGCAGTACTTC.

This sequence joins TRBV18 and TRBJ1-1, with a tentative D call TRBD1 (6 bases). This CDR3 contains 13 residues. Germline V gene lookup returns CDR1 KGHSH and CDR2 LQKENI. V was clipped by 5 bases and J by 7 bases, with 14 bases between them. CDR3 DNA: TGTGCCAGCTCAACACAGGGTGGAGGTGAAGCTTTCTTT. Translation: CASSTQGGGEAFF.

J is TRBJ1-2 and V is TRBV28; D is perhaps TRBD1 (5 bases). Germline V lookup: CDR1 MDHEN, CDR2 SYDVKM. The CDR3 runs 14 residues. V gave up 5 bases and J gave up 4 bases, with 14 bases separating them. The CDR3 sequence is CASSPGGGRYGYTF. CDR3 coding DNA: TGTGCCAGCAGTCCCGGGGGGGGACGCTATGGCTACACCTTC.

The V gene is TRBV14, the J gene TRBJ1-2; TRBD1 aligns across 8 bases. V trimming: 1 base; J trimming: 4 bases; junction bases outside the gene matches: 5. The CDR3 spans 15 residues. Looked up from germline, CDR1 is SGHDN and CDR2 is FVKESK. Here the CDR3 DNA reads TGTGCCAGCAGCCAAGCAGGGACAGGACTCTATGGCTACACCTTC. Its translation: CASSQAGTGLYGYTF.

This clone came up a few times. V gene TRBV28 combines with J gene TRBJ1-5; D is unclear. There are 13 residues in the CDR3. V lost 8 bases to trimming and J lost 1 base, with 9 bases between them. Per the germline V gene, CDR1 is MDHEN and CDR2 is SYDVKM. CDR3 coding DNA: TGTGCCAGCCTTGACTCGAGCAATCAGCCCCAGCATTTT. Translating gives CASLDSSNQPQHF.

This rearrangement joins TRBV19 to TRBJ1-1; the match to TRBD1 covers 9 bases. CDR1 and CDR2 from the germline V gene are LNHDA and SQIVND (reference sequence). Trimming took 7 bases from V and 1 from J; bases not matched to a gene: 10. The CDR3 contains 16 residues. CDR3 protein: CASTRRGTGSNTEAFF. The CDR3 bases are TGTGCCAGTACCCGTCGGGGGACAGGGTCGAACACTGAAGCTTTCTTT.

The V gene is TRBV7-9, the J gene TRBJ1-2; 10 bases map to TRBD1. V lost 4 bases and J lost 5; bases outside the gene matches: 1. CDR3 length: 13 residues. The V gene's germline CDR1 is SEHNR and CDR2 FQNEAQ (reference sequence). CDR3 loop: CASSWGQGYGYTF. The CDR3 nucleotides are TGTGCCAGCAGCTGGGGACAGGGGTATGGCTACACCTTC. The variable domain in full, completed from reference TRBV7-9 and TRBJ1-2, reads DTGVSQNPRHKITKRGQNVTFRCDPISEHNRLYWYRQTLGQGPEFLTYFQNEAQLEKSRLLSDRFSAERPKGSFSTLEIQRTEQGDSAMYLCASSWGQGYGYTFGSGTRLTVV.

The gene calls are TRBV6-5 and TRBJ1-1; D is ambiguous. Per the germline V gene, CDR1 is MNHEY and CDR2 is SVGAGI. The CDR3 sequence is 14 residues long. The V end was cut by 0 bases, the J end by 6 bases, with 11 bases between. The CDR3 region is CASSYSSGRAEAFF. The DNA for the CDR3 is TGTGCCAGCAGTTACTCCTCAGGTAGAGCTGAAGCTTTCTTT.

This chain connects TRBV9 to TRBJ1-1; weak D call: TRBD1 (6 bases). The CDR3 is 16 residues long. V was trimmed by 4 bases and J by 0 bases, leaving 16 bases between them. CDR1 is SGDLS and CDR2 is YYNGEE in the germline V gene. This chain's CDR3 is CASSNHRERMNTEAFF. DNA for the CDR3: TGTGCCAGCAGCAACCACAGGGAGCGCATGAACACTGAAGCTTTCTTT.

The rearrangement uses TRBV28 and TRBJ1-1, with D possibly matching TRBD1 (6 bases). The germline CDR1 and CDR2 sequences are MDHEN and SYDVKM. V lost 6 bases, J lost 0 bases, and 17 bases lay in between. The CDR3 length is 16 residues. The chain's CDR3 is CASRDQGITLNTEAFF. CDR3 nucleotides: TGTGCCAGCAGGGATCAGGGGATAACCCTGAACACTGAAGCTTTCTTT.

The chain links TRBV6-5 to TRBJ1-6, with D unresolved. The CDR3 has 12 amino acids. V gave up 6 bases and J gave up 7 bases, with 7 bases separating them. Germline V gene data show CDR1 as MNHEY and CDR2 as SVGAGI. CDR3 sequence (DNA): TGTGCCAGCAGACTTCGCAATTCACCCCTCCACTTT. It specifies CASRLRNSPLHF.

V and J are TRBV28 and TRBJ1-6; tentative D call: TRBD1 (5 bases). The germline V gene has CDR1 MDHEN and CDR2 SYDVKM. V was shortened by 10 bases and J by 4 bases, with 14 bases between the two germline ends. The CDR3 has 14 residues. CDR3 sequence (DNA): TGTGCCACGAACTCCGGGGGTTATAATTCACCCCTCCACTTT. It encodes CATNSGGYNSPLHF.

The chain couples TRBV13 to TRBJ1-5; no clear D gene. Germline V CDR1 and CDR2: PRHDT, FYEKMQ (reference sequence). V gave up 1 base and J gave up 2 bases, with 3 bases separating them. This CDR3 comprises 13 residues. The CDR3 coding sequence is TGTGCCAGCAGCTTAGCGGGCAATCAGCCCCAGCATTTT. Translation: CASSLAGNQPQHF.

The rearrangement uses TRBV28 and TRBJ1-1; D may be TRBD1 (5 bases). The CDR3 spans 13 residues. V lost 3 bases and J 11 bases, leaving 16 bases between the germline ends. The germline gives CDR1 MDHEN, CDR2 SYDVKM. The DNA for the CDR3 is TGTGCCAGCAGTTTTGGGGCGGGGGTTAGTGCTTTCTTT. This encodes CASSFGAGVSAFF.

CDR3 residues: CASSLGGTDNSPLHF. CDR3 DNA sequence: TGCGCCAGCAGCTTGGGAGGGACAGATAATTCACCCCTCCACTTT. The rearrangement joins TRBV5-1 to TRBJ1-6, with 7 bases identical to TRBD1. Germline V lookup: CDR1 SGHRS, CDR2 YFSETQ. CDR3 size: 15 residues. After removal of 0 bases from V and 5 bases from J, the junction contained 2 bases not matched to a gene.

The chain has TRBV5-1 and TRBJ2-2; the D gene is possibly TRBD2 (5 bases). The ends were cut back, 2 bases at V and 6 bases at J, with 11 bases in the middle. Germline CDR1 is SGHRS and CDR2 is YFSETQ. The CDR3 is made up of 14 amino acids. CDR3 sequence: CASSLWERAGELFF. The CDR3 DNA reads as TGCGCCAGCAGCTTATGGGAGAGGGCCGGGGAGCTGTTTTTT.

This clone turned up a few times. This chain links TRBV5-1 with TRBJ1-5; 9 bases agree with TRBD1. The CDR3 totals 18 residues. The V segment lost 4 bases and the J segment 0 bases; nucleotides outside the gene matches: 11. Germline loops: CDR1 SGHRS, CDR2 YFSETQ. Here the CDR3 reads CASSTGQGGDYSNQPQHF. For the CDR3, the DNA is TGCGCCAGCAGCACGGGACAGGGAGGCGACTATAGCAATCAGCCCCAGCATTTT.

The chain joins TRBV27 to TRBJ1-2; the D gene is possibly TRBD1 (5 bases). Germline V CDR1 and CDR2: MNHEY, SMNVEV (reference sequence). V was trimmed by 5 bases and J by 2 bases, leaving 12 bases between them. The CDR3 totals 14 residues. The CDR3, as DNA: TGTGCCAGCAGTGACGGGGGAGGGAACTATGGCTACACCTTC. Translation gives CASSDGGGNYGYTF.

The genes are TRBV19 and TRBJ1-5; maybe TRBD1 (5 bases). The CDR3 sequence is 17 residues long. The germline CDR1 and CDR2 sequences are LNHDA and SQIVND (reference sequence). V lost 4 bases, J lost 0 bases, and 16 bases lay in between. The CDR3 reads CASSRGRIGSSNQPQHF. The CDR3 bases are TGTGCCAGTAGTAGGGGCCGTATCGGAAGTAGCAATCAGCCCCAGCATTTT.

V gene TRBV5-1 combines with J gene TRBJ2-5, with TRBD1 matching 7 bases. CDR3 length: 15 residues. Germline assignment: CDR1 SGHRS and CDR2 YFSETQ. V gave up 5 bases and J gave up 3 bases; unmatched junction bases: 10. The CDR3 DNA sequence: TGCGCCAGCAGTTTTGGACAGGCGTCGAAAGAGACCCAGTACTTC. Translation: CASSFGQASKETQYF.

This clone was counted a few times. CDR3 loop: CASSRAGTFEQYF. CDR3 sequence (DNA): TGTGCCAGCAGCAGAGCGGGAACCTTCGAGCAGTACTTC. The chain uses TRBV12-3 or TRBV12-4 and TRBJ2-7; 7 nucleotides match TRBD2. With V trimmed by 6 bases and J by 6 bases, 8 bases remained unmatched. The CDR3 is 13 residues long.

This chain joins TRBV28 and TRBJ1-2; D ambiguous. Per germline, CDR1 MDHEN and CDR2 SYDVKM. V was pared by 8 bases and J by 9 bases, with 16 bases between. CDR3 size: 12 residues. CDR3 protein: CASEAQSRSYTF. The CDR3 region has the DNA TGTGCCAGCGAGGCCCAGAGTCGCAGCTACACCTTC.

This clone was picked up many times. This chain connects TRBV3-1 (or the pseudogene TRBV3-2) to TRBJ1-1; weak D call: TRBD1 (5 bases). Germline V gene lookup returns CDR1 LGHDT and CDR2 YNNKEL (reference sequence). The CDR3 covers 14 residues. V was pared by 4 bases and J by 8 bases, with 17 bases between. CDR3 residues: CASSPYGEGLEAFF. The CDR3 DNA reads TGTGCCAGCAGCCCCTACGGGGAGGGGTTAGAAGCTTTCTTT.

This clone has more than one count but fewer than ten. The rearrangement uses TRBV28 and TRBJ1-2; tentative D call: TRBD1 (5 bases). The CDR3 totals 15 residues. V lost 1 base and J 8 bases, leaving 17 bases between the germline ends. Germline-derived CDR1 and CDR2 are MDHEN and SYDVKM. CDR3 residues: CASSLLQTELKGYTF. CDR3 DNA sequence: TGTGCCAGCAGTTTATTACAGACAGAGCTTAAAGGCTACACCTTC.

The chain carries TRBV24-1 and TRBJ2-1; maybe TRBD2 (6 bases). Germline CDR1 reads KGHDR; CDR2 reads SFDVKD. With 6 bases removed from V and 0 bases from J, the gap between germline ends came to 17 bases. There are 17 residues in the CDR3. The CDR3 sequence is CATSPRTIGSSYNEQFF. The CDR3 DNA reads as TGTGCCACCAGTCCCCGGACTATTGGGAGCTCCTACAATGAGCAGTTCTTC.

V is TRBV10-1 and J is TRBJ1-1; D perhaps matches TRBD1 (5 bases). The CDR3 loop spans 14 amino acids. Trimming pared 2 bases from V and 1 base from J, leaving 8 bases between. The germline gives CDR1 WNHNN, CDR2 SYGVQD (reference sequence). The CDR3 here is CASSEAGWNTEAFF. Written as DNA, the CDR3 is TGCGCCAGCAGTGAGGCAGGGTGGAACACTGAAGCTTTCTTT.